This T cell receptor beta chain derives from a study of shared clonotypes between healthy human individuals. In regard to this clone: Distinct nucleotide sequences in the sample also encode this CDR3.

The study enrolled healthy HIV-negative adults without recent acute infections or vaccinations as donors. Using approximately 200 ng DNA, approximately 30,000 T cell genomes, the sorted-subset replicate PCRs were run. Only in-frame clones appear in the TCRdb table, and some are missing; sequencing was by immunoSEQ multiplex PCR. This table has some 1,100,000 clones, 75% to 80% appearing once. V dropped 5 bases and J dropped 1; count of bases not matched to a gene: 2. This CDR3 region has 13 residues. Looked up from germline, CDR1 is SGHRS and CDR2 is YFSETQ. Sequencing was done on a sample of memory CD4+ T cells from PBMCs. The subset: CD45RA-negative fraction. The sequence came from a man younger than 35 in good health. Some clones in this sample may be carry-over from other donors' samples. The chain combines TRBV5-1 with TRBJ2-5; 7 bases map to TRBD1. CDR3 protein: CASSRDSQETQYF. The DNA of the CDR3 is TGCGCCAGCAGTCGGGACAGCCAAGAGACCCAGTACTTC.